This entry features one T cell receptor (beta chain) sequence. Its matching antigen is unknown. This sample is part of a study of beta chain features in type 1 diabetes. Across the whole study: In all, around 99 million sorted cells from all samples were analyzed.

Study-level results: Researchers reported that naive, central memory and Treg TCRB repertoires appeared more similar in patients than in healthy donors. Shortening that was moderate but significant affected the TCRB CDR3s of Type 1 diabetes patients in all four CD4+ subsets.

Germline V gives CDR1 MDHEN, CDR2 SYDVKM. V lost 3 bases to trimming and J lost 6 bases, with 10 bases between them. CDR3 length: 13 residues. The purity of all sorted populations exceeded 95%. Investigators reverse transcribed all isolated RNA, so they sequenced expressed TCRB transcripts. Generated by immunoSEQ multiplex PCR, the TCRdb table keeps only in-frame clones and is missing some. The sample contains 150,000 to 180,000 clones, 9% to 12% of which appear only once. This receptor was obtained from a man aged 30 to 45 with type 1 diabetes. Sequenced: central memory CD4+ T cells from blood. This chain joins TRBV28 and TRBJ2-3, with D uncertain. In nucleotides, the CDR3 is TGTGCCAGCAGTTTGGTTCACCAGGATACGCAGTATTTT. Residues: CASSLVHQDTQYF. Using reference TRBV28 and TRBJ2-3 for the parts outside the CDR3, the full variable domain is DVKVTQSSRYLVKRTGEKVFLECVQDMDHENMFWYRQDPGLGLRLIYFSYDVKMKEKGDIPEGYSVSREKKERFSLILESASTNQTSMYLCASSLVHQDTQYFGPGTRLTVL.